Shown below are 20 T cell receptor beta chains from a single sample sequenced in a study of T-cell reconstitution after alpha-beta-depleted transplantation in children. Construction of the TCRbeta library involved unique molecular identifiers. TCRdb recomputed calls from the PCR reads with MiXCR, one row per CDR3 protein. Among a few hundred thousand distinct CDR3 sequences listed, 15% to 20% were seen once. Sequencing was performed on PBMCs, mostly from graft donor cells, taken 360 days after TCRalphabeta/CD19-depleted stem cell transplant. The receptors derive from a boy in the first two years of life who had a stem cell transplant for Wiskott-Aldrich syndrome, so the T cells may come from the graft donor.

The rearrangement uses TRBV12-3 or TRBV12-4 and TRBJ2-5; D is unclear. V lost 3 bases, J lost 5 bases, and 13 bases lay in between. This CDR3 contains 14 residues. CDR3 amino acids: CASSFAPARETQYF. The CDR3 region has the DNA TGTGCCAGCAGTTTCGCGCCGGCTAGGGAGACCCAGTACTTC.

V is TRBV25-1 and J is TRBJ1-4, with D unresolved. This CDR3 region has 11 residues. Trimming took off 7 bases at V and 6 bases at J, with 6 bases between the two ends. Germline-derived CDR1 and CDR2 are MGHDK and SYGVNS. The CDR3 here is CASKLDEKLFF. DNA for the CDR3: TGTGCCAGCAAATTAGATGAAAAACTGTTTTTT. The full variable domain, rest sourced from reference TRBV25-1 and TRBJ1-4, is EADIYQTPRYLVIGTGKKITLECSQTMGHDKMYWYQQDPGMELHLIHYSYGVNSTEKGDLSSESTVSRIRTEHFPLTLESARPSHTSQYLCASKLDEKLFFGSGTQLSVL.

The chain recombines TRBV20-1 with TRBJ2-1; D unresolved. The germline V gene encodes CDR1 DFQATT and CDR2 SNEGSKA (reference sequence). This CDR3 contains 13 residues. Trimming pared 2 bases from V and 4 bases from J, leaving 9 bases between. The CDR3 loop is CSARLDRYNEQFF. DNA of the CDR3: TGCAGTGCTAGACTAGATCGGTACAATGAGCAGTTCTTC.

In this sample, this clonotype turned up a few times. The chain is built from TRBV7-7 and TRBJ2-1; 12 positions agree with TRBD2. The CDR3 has 13 residues. The germline gives CDR1 SSHAT, CDR2 FNYEAQ (reference sequence). Trimming removed 5 bases from V and 13 bases from J; junction bases left unmatched: 6. CDR3 coding DNA: TGTGCCAGCAGCGCGGGACTAGCGGGTCAACAGTTCTTC. Its translation: CASSAGLAGQQFF. The full variable domain, its missing parts supplied by reference TRBV7-7 and TRBJ2-1, is GAGVSQSPRYKVTKRGQDVTLRCDPISSHATLYWYQQALGQGPEFLTYFNYEAQPDKSGLPSDRFSAERPEGSISTLTIQRTEQRDSAMYRCASSAGLAGQQFFGPGTRLTVL.

This chain links TRBV20-1 with TRBJ2-7, with D unresolved. CDR1 and CDR2 (germline): DFQATT, SNEGSKA (reference sequence). The CDR3 spans 18 residues. V lost 0 bases to trimming and J lost 7 bases, with 28 bases between them. CDR3 nucleotides: TGCAGTGCTAGAGATCGAGACATACCTGCTGAAAAGTCGTGGGAGCAGTACTTC. It yields the protein CSARDRDIPAEKSWEQYF.

This clonotype has ten or more counts. The chain links TRBV10-2 to TRBJ2-3, with a tentative D call TRBD2 (5 bases). The V end lost 2 bases, the J end lost 8 bases, and 11 bases lay between the germline ends. CDR1 is WSHSY, CDR2 SAAADI, per germline. The CDR3 loop spans 13 amino acids. The DNA of the CDR3 is TGCGCCAGCAGTGAGAGCAATCGGGGTACGCAGTATTTT. Protein: CASSESNRGTQYF.

Ten or more counts support this clonotype. The gene calls are TRBV4-3 and TRBJ2-3; D remains unclear. Trimming left V 4 bases short and J 4 bases short, with 15 bases between. Germline V gene data show CDR1 as LGHNA and CDR2 as YSLEER. This CDR3 is built from 15 residues. The CDR3 here is CASSRSTSEPDTQYF. The CDR3 nucleotides read TGCGCCAGCAGCCGGAGTACGTCCGAGCCAGATACGCAGTATTTT.

In its sample, this clonotype was seen many times. The genes are TRBV12-3 or TRBV12-4 and TRBJ2-6; 8 positions agree with TRBD1. CDR3 length equals 17 residues. V was clipped by 4 bases and J by 0 bases; unmatched bases: 5. CDR3 amino acids: CASSSRDRHSGANVLTF. The CDR3 nucleotides are TGTGCCAGCAGTTCCCGGGACAGGCACTCTGGGGCCAACGTCCTGACTTTC.

The chain recombines TRBV12-3 or TRBV12-4 with TRBJ2-7; D could derive from TRBD1 or TRBD2 (5 bases each). V lost 6 bases and J 2 bases, leaving 20 bases between the germline ends. CDR3 length: 16 amino acids. CDR3 in amino acids: CASSPRSHRGTYEQYF. CDR3 nucleotides: TGTGCCAGCAGCCCTCGCTCGCACCGGGGCACCTACGAGCAGTACTTC.

This clonotype was counted between two and nine times. This sequence joins TRBV29-1 and TRBJ2-2; D uncertain. From germline, CDR1 is SQVTM and CDR2 ANQGSEA. Deletions cut 7 bases from V and 8 bases from J, with 11 bases between. CDR3 length: 11 amino acids. The CDR3 coding sequence is TGCAGCGCCTTTACACCAGGGGAGCTGTTTTTT. Its translation is CSAFTPGELFF.

This clonotype was detected only a few times. This chain connects TRBV4-1 to TRBJ2-7; no clear D. The germline CDR1 and CDR2 sequences are MGHRA and YSYEKL. Trimming removed 3 bases at V and 2 bases at J, with 17 bases between. The CDR3 is made up of 16 amino acids. Here the CDR3 reads CASSHPTVWAPYEQYF. CDR3 in DNA: TGCGCCAGCAGCCATCCCACGGTTTGGGCGCCCTACGAGCAGTACTTC.

V is TRBV7-9 and J is TRBJ2-2, with 10 bases matching TRBD1. J was trimmed by 0 bases and V by 3 bases; bases with no gene match: 4. The CDR3 sequence is 17 residues long. Germline assignment: CDR1 SEHNR and CDR2 FQNEAQ (reference sequence). CDR3 residues: CASSFKGQGANTGELFF. The CDR3 DNA is TGTGCCAGCAGCTTTAAAGGACAGGGGGCGAACACCGGGGAGCTGTTTTTT.

A few counts support this clonotype. This chain uses TRBV4-2 with TRBJ2-1; 12 nucleotides match TRBD2. The V gene end was trimmed by 4 bases and the J gene end by 7 bases; junction bases not matched to a gene: 14. CDR3 size: 18 residues. Germline V gene data show CDR1 as LGHNA and CDR2 as YNFKEQ. CDR3 nucleotide sequence: TGTGCCAGCAGCCCAGGGACGCGGGGACTAGCGGGTTGGAATGAGCAGTTCTTC. This gives the protein CASSPGTRGLAGWNEQFF.

This chain connects TRBV25-1 to TRBJ2-5, with 9 nucleotides matching TRBD1. Germline CDR1 and CDR2: MGHDK and SYGVNS. This CDR3 has 17 residues. Unmatched junction bases numbered 9, after V lost 3 bases and J lost 1 base. In DNA form, the CDR3 reads TGTGCCAGCAGTGACCGCACCGGGACAGGGATCCAAGAGACCCAGTACTTC. It specifies CASSDRTGTGIQETQYF. The full variable domain, completed using reference TRBV25-1 and TRBJ2-5, is EADIYQTPRYLVIGTGKKITLECSQTMGHDKMYWYQQDPGMELHLIHYSYGVNSTEKGDLSSESTVSRIRTEHFPLTLESARPSHTSQYLCASSDRTGTGIQETQYFGPGTRLLVL.

J is TRBJ2-1 and V is TRBV20-1; the D call may be TRBD1 or TRBD2 (6 bases each). Trimming removed 3 bases from V and 6 bases from J, with 18 bases in between. CDR1 and CDR2 from the germline V gene are DFQATT and SNEGSKA (reference sequence). This CDR3 region has 15 residues. CDR3 sequence reads: CSASPLRRGANEQFF. DNA for the CDR3: TGCAGTGCTAGCCCTTTGAGGAGGGGGGCCAATGAGCAGTTCTTC.

There are many counts of this clonotype. This chain uses TRBV4-3 with TRBJ1-2; tentatively, D is TRBD1 (6 bases). The CDR3 extends over 17 amino acids. V lost 0 bases and J 0 bases, leaving 14 bases between the germline ends. Germline V gene lookup returns CDR1 LGHNA and CDR2 YSLEER. CDR3 region: CASSQDRGGVANYGYTF. The CDR3 region has the DNA TGCGCCAGCAGCCAAGATAGAGGGGGGGTAGCTAACTATGGCTACACCTTC.

There are a few counts of this clonotype. CDR3 nucleotide sequence: TGTGCCAGCAGCTTGACAGGGGACAATGAGCAGTTCTTC. It encodes CASSLTGDNEQFF. The chain joins TRBV11-2 to TRBJ2-1; 8 bases line up with TRBD1. The CDR3 totals 13 residues. Unmatched junction bases numbered 0, after V lost 3 bases and J lost 5 bases. CDR1 is SGHAT, CDR2 FQNNGV, per germline.

This clonotype was detected only a few times. The chain uses TRBV9 and TRBJ2-7; D might be TRBD2 (6 bases). CDR3 length: 14 residues. Trimming pared 0 bases from V and 3 bases from J, leaving 10 bases between. Germline CDR1 reads SGDLS; CDR2 reads YYNGEE. The DNA for the CDR3 is TGTGCCAGCAGCGTAGAGGGCGGGAACTACGAGCAGTACTTC. Protein: CASSVEGGNYEQYF.

The chain uses TRBV12-3 or TRBV12-4 and TRBJ2-7; D is uncertain. The CDR3 length is 15 residues. Trimming removed 6 bases at V and 3 bases at J, with 18 bases between. The DNA of the CDR3 is TGTGCCAGCAGCCTCACTATCTCCGGCGGCTACGAGCAGTACTTC. Protein sequence: CASSLTISGGYEQYF.

This clonotype was seen only a few times. The rearrangement uses TRBV24-1 and TRBJ1-5; D is uncertain. The CDR3 has 14 amino acids. In germline, CDR1 is KGHDR, CDR2 SFDVKD. V was pared by 5 bases and J by 3 bases, with 10 bases between. In DNA form, the CDR3 reads TGTGCCACCAGTGGCGGGTACCACAATCAGCCCCAGCATTTT. It encodes CATSGGYHNQPQHF.